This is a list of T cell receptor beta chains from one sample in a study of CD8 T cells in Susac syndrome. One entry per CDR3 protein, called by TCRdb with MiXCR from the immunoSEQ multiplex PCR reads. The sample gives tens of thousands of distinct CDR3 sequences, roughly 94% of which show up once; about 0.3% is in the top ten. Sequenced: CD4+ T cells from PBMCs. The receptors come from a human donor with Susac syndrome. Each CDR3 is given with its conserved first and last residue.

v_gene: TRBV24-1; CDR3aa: CATSDLRRSSYNEQFF
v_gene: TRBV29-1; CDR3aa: CSVAKGTNYGYTF
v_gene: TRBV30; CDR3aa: CAWSRDLQDEQYF
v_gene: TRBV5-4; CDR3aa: CASSLGQWNTEAFF
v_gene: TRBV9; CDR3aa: CASSQTGANQPQHF
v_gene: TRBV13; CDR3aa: CASGLGGAPYEQYF
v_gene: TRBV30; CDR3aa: CAWSVRGLQPQHF
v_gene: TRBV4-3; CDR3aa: CASSQDRFGFSMETQYF
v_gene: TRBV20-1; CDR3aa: CSALAGGGETQYF
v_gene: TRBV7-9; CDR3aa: CASSPIRYNEQFF
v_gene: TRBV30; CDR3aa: CAWSTDTSQGAFF
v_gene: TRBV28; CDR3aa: CATQGTSGGVREQYF
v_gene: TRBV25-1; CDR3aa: CASSGGYGANEQYF
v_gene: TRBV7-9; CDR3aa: CASSLDLQKTGKQYF
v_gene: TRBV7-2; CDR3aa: CASSLTPGPQQYF
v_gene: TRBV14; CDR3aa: CASSQLRAAEQFF
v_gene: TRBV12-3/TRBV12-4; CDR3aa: CASRVTTGGNEQFF
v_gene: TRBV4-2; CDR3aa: CASSQDRGGQETQYF
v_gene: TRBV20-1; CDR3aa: CSVTGGGYGYTF
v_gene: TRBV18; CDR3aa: CASSPRASELYGYTF
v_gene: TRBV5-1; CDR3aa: CASSTGTGANVLTF
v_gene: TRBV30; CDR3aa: CAWSTLSNRDRELFF
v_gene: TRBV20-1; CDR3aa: CSAFNDRGRDGELFF
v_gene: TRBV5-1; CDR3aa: CASSLFDGRYTF
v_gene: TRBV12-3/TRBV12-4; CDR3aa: CASRWGEAFF
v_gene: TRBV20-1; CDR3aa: CSAWDRGRTGELFF
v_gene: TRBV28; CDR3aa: CAFGRKGQPQHF
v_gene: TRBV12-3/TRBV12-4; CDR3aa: CASSFSTARPLHF
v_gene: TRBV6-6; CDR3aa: CASSRTSGNTGELFF
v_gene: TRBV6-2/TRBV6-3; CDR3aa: CASSARTGWDEKLFF
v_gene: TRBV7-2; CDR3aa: CASSLIPGGMGDTQYF
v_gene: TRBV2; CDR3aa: CASESDSNSPLHF
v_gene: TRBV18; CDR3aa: CASSPAFSSNYGYTF
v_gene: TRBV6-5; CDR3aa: CASSYQRNQPQHF
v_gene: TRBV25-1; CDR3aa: CASSGTGRGTEAFF
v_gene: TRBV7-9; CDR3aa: CASSKSSGEGYGYTF
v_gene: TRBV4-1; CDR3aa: CASSQGGALGETQYF
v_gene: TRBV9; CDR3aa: CASSPREDYGYTF
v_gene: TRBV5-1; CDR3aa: CASSLEYRDGYTF
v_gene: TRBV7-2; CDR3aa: CASSLGPDNEQFF
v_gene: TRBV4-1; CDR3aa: CASSQDWDSGANVLTF
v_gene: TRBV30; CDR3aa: CAWGDNPGLATEAFF
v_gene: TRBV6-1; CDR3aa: CASSPGTGFTGELFF
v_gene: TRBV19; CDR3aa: CASSINPSYGYTF
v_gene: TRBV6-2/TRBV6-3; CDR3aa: CASSSLSTGLLSYEQYF
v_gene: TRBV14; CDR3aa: CASSQVTGPPFF
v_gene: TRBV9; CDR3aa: CASSVARENTQYF
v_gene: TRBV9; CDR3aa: CASSVWGDDSGELFF
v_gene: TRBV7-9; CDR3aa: CASSPSGGQGFEKLFF
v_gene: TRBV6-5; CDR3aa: CASSYGGLAGGETQYF
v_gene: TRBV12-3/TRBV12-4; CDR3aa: CASRVTTNTGELFF